Listed below are T cell receptor beta chains from one sample, sequenced in a study of radiation and T cells in renal cell carcinoma. Assay used: immunoSEQ multiplex PCR; TCRdb lists only in-frame clones, some missing. The table shows approximately 100,000 clones, with 70% to 90% occurring only once. The sample here was blood, taken from a patient whose treatment included radiotherapy and nephrectomy. All receptors come from a man in his forties or fifties with renal cell carcinoma. The CDR3 runs from the conserved cysteine through the conserved F or W. The D gene is left open where the match is weak. Size is stated for part of the rows, as once, few or many counts, or as a class when the clone is expanded.

>15|-|TRBJ2-5|-|TRBV5-4
CASSLGLANEETQYF
TGTGCCAGCAGCTTGGGGCTAGCGAACGAAGAGACCCAGTACTTC
>13|-|TRBJ2-7|TRBD1|TRBV30
CACTRDRGHEQYF
TGTGCCTGTACCCGGGACAGGGGGCACGAGCAGTACTTC
>15|many|TRBJ1-3|-|TRBV6-6
CASSQDGASGNTIYF
TGTGCCAGCAGCCAGGACGGAGCCTCTGGAAACACCATATATTTT
>12|once|TRBJ1-1|-|TRBV6-1
CASSEARTRAFF
TGTGCCAGCAGTGAGGCCCGCACTAGGGCTTTCTTT
>14|-|TRBJ2-5|-|TRBV7-9
CASSLPLGKETQYF
TGTGCCAGCAGCTTGCCCCTAGGGAAAGAGACCCAGTACTTC
>14|-|TRBJ1-1|TRBD1|TRBV28
CASRTTGGGTEAFF
TGTGCCAGCAGAACTACAGGGGGTGGCACTGAAGCTTTCTTT
>13|-|TRBJ2-7|TRBD2|TRBV5-1
CASSPGGSGTWYF
TGCGCCAGCAGCCCGGGGGGGAGTGGCACATGGTACTTC
>11|-|TRBJ2-7|-|TRBV7-8
CASSPSYEQYF
TGTGCCAGCAGCCCTTCCTACGAGCAGTACTTC
>18|few|TRBJ1-5|-|TRBV27
CASSFSLEADYSNQPQHF
TGTGCCAGCAGCTTCTCCCTTGAAGCGGATTATAGCAATCAGCCCCAGCATTTT
>17|-|TRBJ2-3|TRBD2|TRBV10-3
CAISDPVLAGETDTQYF
TGTGCCATCAGTGACCCGGTACTAGCGGGGGAAACAGATACGCAGTATTTT
>17|-|TRBJ1-2|TRBD1|TRBV27
CASSLQTPGTGVRGYTF
TGTGCCAGCAGTTTACAGACGCCCGGGACAGGGGTTAGAGGCTACACCTTC
>11|-|TRBJ2-1|-|TRBV6-6
CASTNLNEQFF
TGTGCCAGCACCAACCTCAATGAGCAGTTCTTC
>15|-|TRBJ2-3|-|TRBV7-9
CASSLNRGLGDTQYF
TGTGCCAGCAGCTTAAATCGGGGCCTGGGAGATACGCAGTATTTT
>14|-|TRBJ2-3|TRBD2|TRBV10-3
CATASGDSTDTQYF
TGTGCCACTGCTAGCGGGGACAGCACAGATACGCAGTATTTT
>17|-|TRBJ2-6|-|TRBV9
CASRISDGYSGANVLTF
TGTGCCAGCAGAATTTCCGACGGATACTCTGGGGCCAACGTCCTGACTTTC
>11|few|TRBJ2-1|-|TRBV19
CASSIANEQFF
TGTGCCAGTAGTATAGCGAATGAGCAGTTCTTC
>11|-|TRBJ2-5|-|TRBV11-2
CASSPQETQYF
TGTGCCAGCAGCCCCCAAGAGACCCAGTACTTC
>13|-|TRBJ1-5|-|TRBV6-4
CASSEQANQPQHF
TGTGCCAGCAGTGAGCAGGCAAATCAGCCCCAGCATTTT
>14|-|TRBJ2-2|-|TRBV9
CASSVGTNTGELFF
TGTGCCAGCAGCGTGGGGACGAACACCGGGGAGCTGTTTTTT
>16|-|TRBJ2-1|TRBD2|TRBV2
CASLAGGRKIANEQFF
TGTGCCAGCCTAGCGGGGGGGCGGAAAATAGCCAATGAGCAGTTCTTC